The 10 T cell receptor beta chains reported below all come from one sample, sequenced in a study of blood T cell repertoires in COVID-19. Here immunoSEQ multiplex PCR was the method, and the copy in TCRdb shows in-frame clones only, minus some. Of almost 300,000 clones in the sample, roughly nine tenths were seen once. The sample comprised peripheral blood. All receptors come from a woman aged 25 to 39 with COVID-19, enrolled during active disease.

The V call is TRBV18, the J call TRBJ2-1, with TRBD2 matching over 8 bases. The CDR3 is 15 amino acids. Germline V gene sequence: CDR1 KGHSH, CDR2 LQKENI. With V trimmed by 4 bases and J by 7 bases, 9 bases remained unmatched. CDR3 sequence (DNA): TGTGCCAGCTCACTGCTCGGGACTAGAAAGAATGAGCAGTTCTTC. It encodes CASSLLGTRKNEQFF.

This chain joins TRBV9 and TRBJ1-2; D remains ambiguous. Trimming removed 6 bases from V and 4 bases from J, with 19 bases in between. Germline values: CDR1 SGDLS, CDR2 YYNGEE. The CDR3 totals 15 residues. The CDR3 sequence is CASTPLGRGGYGYTF. The CDR3 bases are TGTGCCAGCACCCCCTTAGGGCGGGGAGGCTATGGCTACACCTTC.

The rearrangement joins TRBV7-6 to TRBJ1-5; TRBD1 is a possible D gene (5 bases). The germline CDR1 and CDR2 sequences are SGHVS and FNYEAQ. Trimming removed 1 base at V and 3 bases at J, with 19 bases between. The CDR3 is made up of 18 amino acids. The CDR3 is CASSLGGGFGEVNQPQHF. The CDR3 DNA follows: TGTGCCAGCAGCTTAGGGGGGGGTTTCGGTGAGGTCAATCAGCCCCAGCATTTT.

This sequence joins TRBV6-5 and TRBJ1-4, with D hard to call. The CDR3 runs to 13 residues. Trimming stripped 6 bases from V and 5 bases from J, with 10 bases between. The germline V gene has CDR1 MNHEY and CDR2 SVGAGI. The CDR3 DNA reads as TGTGCCAGCAGGTCCGGGATCAATGAAAAACTGTTTTTT. Its protein product is CASRSGINEKLFF.

The chain combines TRBV6-5 with TRBJ1-1, with TRBD1 matching over 10 bases. The CDR3 spans 15 residues. In germline, CDR1 is MNHEY, CDR2 SVGAGI. V gave up 8 bases and J gave up 4 bases; unmatched junction bases: 10. The CDR3 loop reads CASGSDRGRGTEAFF. CDR3 nucleotides: TGTGCCAGCGGATCAGACAGGGGGCGAGGCACTGAAGCTTTCTTT.

The V gene is TRBV12-1, the J gene TRBJ2-1; TRBD2 is taken as the D call from the table, unchecked against the DNA. TRBV12-1 is a documented pseudogene. This CDR3 contains 23 residues. The CDR3 nucleotides read TGTGCCAGCAGCTTTGCGGGCAGGGACCCGGGACTAGCGGGGGGTTACTCCTACAATGAGCAGTTCTTC. This translates into CASSFAGRDPGLAGGYSYNEQFF.

The V gene is TRBV2, the J gene TRBJ1-1, with D possibly being TRBD1 (6 bases). The CDR3 consists of 12 residues. The germline gives CDR1 SNHLY, CDR2 FYNNEI. Trimming pared 9 bases from V and 1 base from J, leaving 9 bases between. The CDR3 region is CASPGENTEAFF. CDR3 bases: TGTGCCAGTCCAGGGGAGAACACTGAAGCTTTCTTT.

The V and J genes are TRBV27 and TRBJ1-2; D gene unclear. Per germline, CDR1 MNHEY and CDR2 SMNVEV (reference sequence). The CDR3 covers 13 residues. Trimming took 3 bases from V and 4 from J, leaving 9 bases between them. The CDR3 region is CASSFGVGYGYTF. The CDR3 DNA follows: TGTGCCAGCAGTTTCGGGGTAGGCTATGGCTACACCTTC.

The V and J genes are TRBV9 and TRBJ1-1; tentatively, D is TRBD1 (5 bases). There are 15 residues in the CDR3. CDR1 and CDR2 (germline): SGDLS, YYNGEE. The V gene lost 3 bases and the J gene lost 0 bases, with 12 bases spanning the gap. For the CDR3, the DNA is TGTGCCAGCAGCGAGGGCGGGGACTTGAACACTGAAGCTTTCTTT. Translating it yields CASSEGGDLNTEAFF.

The chain has TRBV24-1 and TRBJ1-2, with 8 bases aligning to TRBD1. After removal of 3 bases from V and 5 bases from J, the junction contained 13 bases not matched to a gene. This CDR3 region has 17 residues. Germline V CDR1 and CDR2: KGHDR, SFDVKD. DNA of the CDR3: TGTGCCACCAGTGATCAGGACAGGGAACCGCTAACGTATGGCTACACCTTC. Translated, it gives CATSDQDREPLTYGYTF.